One sample yielded the 9 T cell receptor beta chains listed below, sequenced in a study of T cell repertoires in cytomegalovirus infection. TCRdb used MiXCR to reprocess the reads, holding one entry per CDR3 protein. The table shows approximately 500,000 distinct CDR3 sequences, with about 11% occurring only once. What was sequenced was PBMCs. The source is a human donor in good health (CMV status not recorded). Some clones in this sample may be carry-over from other donors' samples.

This clonotype occurred a few times. V gene TRBV7-8 combines with J gene TRBJ2-5; tentatively, D is TRBD1 (6 bases). V was shortened by 1 base and J by 5 bases, with 11 bases between the two germline ends. The CDR3 totals 14 residues. Germline V gene lookup returns CDR1 SGHVS and CDR2 FQNEAQ. CDR3 sequence: CASSLETGKETQYF. CDR3 bases: TGTGCCAGCAGCTTAGAAACAGGGAAGGAGACCCAGTACTTC.

This clonotype was counted at least ten times. The chain joins TRBV7-2 to TRBJ2-7; 13 nucleotides align to TRBD2. Trimming cost V 1 base and J 5 bases; bases outside gene matches: 5. CDR1 is SGHTA, CDR2 FQGNSA, per germline. The CDR3 is 16 residues long. CDR3 bases: TGTGCCAGCAGCTTAGAAGGACTAGCGGGAGTCAACGAGCAGTACTTC. This encodes CASSLEGLAGVNEQYF.

This clonotype was picked up many times. The CDR3 DNA follows: TGTGCCAGCAGTCAGGACAGGGGAGGAACCTACGAGCAGTACTTC. Protein: CASSQDRGGTYEQYF. The rearrangement links TRBV28 to TRBJ2-7; TRBD1 aligns across 9 bases. CDR3 size: 15 residues. CDR1 and CDR2 (germline): MDHEN, SYDVKM. Trimming took 5 bases from V and 2 from J; bases not matched to a gene: 7.

This clonotype was observed many times. The chain couples TRBV11-1 to TRBJ2-7; 8 nucleotides match TRBD2. The CDR3 is made up of 14 amino acids. Germline V lookup: CDR1 SGHAT, CDR2 FQDESV (reference sequence). The J segment lost 4 bases and the V segment lost 4 bases, leaving 6 bases of the junction unmatched. CDR3 loop: CASSSGGLIYEQYF. CDR3 nucleotide sequence: TGTGCCAGCAGCTCGGGGGGGTTAATTTACGAGCAGTACTTC.

The chain has TRBV12-3 or TRBV12-4 and TRBJ2-1, with D possibly matching TRBD2 (5 bases). The germline V and J ends were trimmed by 4 bases and 10 bases, with 8 bases remaining between them. CDR3 length: 11 amino acids. CDR3 nucleotide sequence: TGTGCCAGCAGTTCCCGGGAAGAGCAGTTCTTC. As protein: CASSSREEQFF.

The V and J genes are TRBV29-1 and TRBJ1-1, with D unresolved. Germline values: CDR1 SQVTM, CDR2 ANQGSEA. CDR3 size: 13 residues. The germline V and J ends were trimmed by 4 bases and 6 bases, with 15 bases remaining between them. The CDR3 here is CSVGHLINPEAFF. CDR3 nucleotide sequence: TGCAGCGTTGGCCACCTAATTAACCCTGAAGCTTTCTTT.

In DNA, the CDR3 is TGTGCCAGCAGCTTAGTAAGTGGGACGGCCTCTGGAAACACCATATATTTT. This gives the protein CASSLVSGTASGNTIYF. V is TRBV7-6 and J is TRBJ1-3; TRBD1 is a possible D gene (5 bases). V lost 1 base and J lost 0, with 13 bases in between. Germline lookup yields CDR1 SGHVS and CDR2 FNYEAQ. CDR3 length equals 17 residues. Supplemented by reference TRBV7-6 and TRBJ1-3, the full variable domain reads GAGVSQSPRYKVTKRGQDVALRCDPISGHVSLYWYRQALGQGPEFLTYFNYEAQQDKSGLPNDRFSAERPEGSISTLTIQRTEQRDSAMYRCASSLVSGTASGNTIYFGEGSWLTVV.

The table lists this clonotype with many counts. V and J are TRBV3-1 and TRBJ2-1; 11 bases line up with TRBD2. Germline CDR1 is LGHDT and CDR2 is YNNKEL (reference sequence). There are 17 residues in the CDR3. The trim removed 3 bases at V and 6 bases at J, leaving 10 bases unmatched. The chain's CDR3 is CASSQEPLAGGLNEQFF. CDR3 bases: TGTGCCAGCAGCCAGGAACCGCTAGCGGGAGGCCTCAATGAGCAGTTCTTC.

This clonotype was counted at least ten times. The chain links TRBV5-1 to TRBJ2-1, with TRBD1 as a possible D gene (5 bases). CDR1 and CDR2 (germline): SGHRS, YFSETQ. Trimming removed 1 base at V and 3 bases at J, with 5 bases between. This CDR3 comprises 13 residues. In DNA form, the CDR3 reads TGCGCCAGCAGCTTGCAGGGCTACAATGAGCAGTTCTTC. Protein product: CASSLQGYNEQFF.